Listed here are 23 T cell receptor beta chains from one sample, sequenced in a study of blood T cell repertoires in COVID-19. Assay: immunoSEQ multiplex PCR; the TCRdb copy retains only in-frame clones and omits some. The table has 150,000 to 200,000 clones, around nine tenths seen once. The sample consisted of peripheral blood. The receptors were sampled from a man younger than 30 with active or convalescent COVID-19.

This clone appeared a few times. This chain uses TRBV19 with TRBJ1-1, with D hard to call. Germline CDR1 reads LNHDA; CDR2 reads SQIVND (reference sequence). Trimming stripped 6 bases from V and 0 bases from J, with 8 bases between. This CDR3 contains 13 residues. The chain's CDR3 is CASRRSLNTEAFF. DNA for the CDR3: TGTGCCAGTAGGAGGAGTCTGAACACTGAAGCTTTCTTT. Drawing the rest from reference TRBV19 and TRBJ1-1, the complete variable domain is DGGITQSPKYLFRKEGQNVTLSCEQNLNHDAMYWYRQDPGQGLRLIYYSQIVNDFQKGDIAEGYSVSREKKESFPLTVTSAQKNPTAFYLCASRRSLNTEAFFGQGTRLTVV.

The chain is built from TRBV12-2 and TRBJ1-1. TRBV12-2 is a pseudogene. This CDR3 contains 16 residues. CDR3 protein: CASRLDSPTGGTEAFF. The CDR3 DNA sequence: TGTGCAAGTCGCTTAGATAGCCCAACGGGGGGCACTGAAGCTTTCTTT.

The chain links TRBV4-1 to TRBJ2-1, with 7 bases aligning to TRBD2. V lost 0 bases and J lost 11; bases outside the gene matches: 13. In germline, CDR1 is MGHRA, CDR2 YSYEKL. The CDR3 extends over 16 amino acids. The CDR3 DNA sequence: TGCGCCAGCAGCCAAGATCCTGCGGGAGAAGGGGTAAAGCAGTTCTTC. This gives the protein CASSQDPAGEGVKQFF.

This chain uses TRBV3-1 (or the pseudogene TRBV3-2) with TRBJ2-5, with TRBD1 identical over 9 bases. CDR1 and CDR2 from the germline V gene are LGHDT and YNNKEL (reference sequence). This CDR3 has 16 residues. V shed 3 bases and J 5 bases; nucleotides not matched to a gene: 10. As DNA, the CDR3 is TGTGCCAGCAGCCAGATGCGCATACAGGGGGCTGAGACCCAGTACTTC. Translation gives CASSQMRIQGAETQYF.

This chain links TRBV20-1 with TRBJ2-7, with 13 bases that match TRBD2. The J segment lost 2 bases and the V segment lost 3 bases, leaving 4 bases of the junction unmatched. CDR1 and CDR2 from the germline V gene are DFQATT and SNEGSKA (reference sequence). The CDR3 is 15 amino acids. CDR3 residues: CSASRLAGGPYEQYF. The CDR3 DNA reads TGCAGTGCTAGTCGACTAGCGGGAGGCCCCTACGAGCAGTACTTC.

This clone has just a few counts. The rearrangement joins TRBV10-3 to TRBJ2-1; 12 nucleotides agree with TRBD2. The CDR3 has 17 amino acids. Trimming took 3 bases from V and 0 from J; bases not matched to a gene: 3. Germline V gene data show CDR1 as ENHRY and CDR2 as SYGVKD. The CDR3 region is CAISEGLAGPSYNEQFF. The CDR3 DNA follows: TGTGCCATCAGTGAAGGACTAGCGGGGCCCTCCTACAATGAGCAGTTCTTC.

The chain is built from TRBV9 and TRBJ2-2, with D maybe TRBD1 (7 bases). This CDR3 has 15 residues. Germline CDR1 reads SGDLS; CDR2 reads YYNGEE. Trimming stripped 4 bases from V and 4 bases from J, with 14 bases between. The CDR3: CASSPPGGSTGELFF. DNA for the CDR3: TGTGCCAGCAGCCCCCCAGGGGGGAGCACCGGGGAGCTGTTTTTT.

V usage is TRBV12-5 and J usage is TRBJ2-7; TRBD1 agrees at 9 bases. CDR1 is LGHNT, CDR2 FRNRAP, per germline. J lost 6 bases, V lost 6 bases, and 9 bases had no gene match. The CDR3 extends over 14 amino acids. The CDR3 DNA sequence: TGTGCTAGTGGCCTCGGACAGGGGTTCGGCGAGCAGTACTTC. Its translation: CASGLGQGFGEQYF. Looking up the rest from reference TRBV12-5 and TRBJ2-7 gives the full variable domain: DARVTQTPRHKVTEMGQEVTMRCQPILGHNTVFWYRQTMMQGLELLAYFRNRAPLDDSGMPKDRFSAEMPDATLATLKIQPSEPRDSAVYFCASGLGQGFGEQYFGPGTRLTVT.

The gene calls are TRBV4-2 and TRBJ1-1, with D perhaps matching TRBD1 (5 bases). Deletions cut 2 bases from V and 1 base from J, with 17 bases between. There are 17 residues in the CDR3. Germline CDR1 reads LGHNA; CDR2 reads YNFKEQ. In DNA, the CDR3 is TGTGCCAGCAGCCAAACGGGCAGGGCTGAGAAGAACACTGAAGCTTTCTTT. The encoded protein is CASSQTGRAEKNTEAFF.

The genes are TRBV30 and TRBJ2-2; D is perhaps TRBD2 (5 bases). Trimming pared 3 bases from V and 5 bases from J, leaving 7 bases between. The CDR3 totals 12 residues. Germline V gene data show CDR1 as GTSNPN and CDR2 as SVGIG (reference sequence). The CDR3 sequence is CAWSEGTGELFF. For the CDR3, the DNA is TGTGCCTGGAGCGAGGGTACCGGGGAGCTGTTTTTT.

V is TRBV4-1 and J is TRBJ2-1; 7 nucleotides line up with TRBD1. The CDR3 runs to 16 residues. The V gene's germline CDR1 is MGHRA and CDR2 YSYEKL. Trimming removed 3 bases from V and 4 bases from J; junction bases left unmatched: 9. The CDR3 DNA is TGCGCCAGCAGCCACGTCGACAGGGCACCTTACAATGAGCAGTTCTTC. Translated, it gives CASSHVDRAPYNEQFF.

The gene calls are TRBV23-1 and TRBJ2-1, with unresolved D. TRBV23-1 is assigned to the ORF class and has an uncertain function. V was shortened by 2 bases and J by 0 bases, with 8 bases between the two germline ends. The CDR3 runs to 15 residues. The CDR3 nucleotides are TGCGCCAGCAGTCAAGCAACTCACTCCTACAATGAGCAGTTCTTC. It encodes CASSQATHSYNEQFF.

V gene TRBV4-3 combines with J gene TRBJ1-5; D is unresolved. CDR1 and CDR2 from the germline V gene are LGHNA and YSLEER. This CDR3 comprises 16 residues. V lost 0 bases and J lost 4, with 13 bases in between. DNA for the CDR3: TGCGCCAGCAGCCAAGATAGAGGCAGCGAGAATCAGCCCCAGCATTTT. Its translation is CASSQDRGSENQPQHF.

This chain joins TRBV4-2 and TRBJ1-4; 7 positions agree with TRBD1. CDR1 is LGHNA and CDR2 is YNFKEQ in the germline V gene. There are 15 residues in the CDR3. The V segment lost 1 base and the J segment 8 bases; nucleotides outside the gene matches: 7. CDR3 in DNA: TGTGCCAGCAGCCAAGTTCAGGGACAGTCAGAAAAACTGTTTTTT. It codes for CASSQVQGQSEKLFF.

This chain connects TRBV14 to TRBJ1-6, with D possibly TRBD1 on 6 matching bases. V lost 3 bases and J lost 7, with 16 bases in between. CDR1 and CDR2 (germline): SGHDN, FVKESK. The CDR3 sequence is 16 residues long. For the CDR3, the DNA is TGTGCCAGCAGCCACCCAGGGGCAGGAAAAAATTCACCCCTCCACTTT. This gives the protein CASSHPGAGKNSPLHF.

CDR3: CASSFLDRVYGYTF. CDR3 nucleotides: TGTGCCAGCAGTTTTTTGGACAGGGTCTATGGCTACACCTTC. V is TRBV28 and J is TRBJ1-2; 8 bases are a match to TRBD1. The germline V gene encodes CDR1 MDHEN and CDR2 SYDVKM. The CDR3 is made up of 14 amino acids. V was pared by 3 bases and J by 4 bases, with 4 bases of the junction left unmatched.

The J gene is TRBJ2-1, the V gene TRBV11-2; 8 bases map to TRBD1. Germline V gene sequence: CDR1 SGHAT, CDR2 FQNNGV. V lost 6 bases to trimming and J lost 0 bases; unmatched junction nucleotides: 4. The CDR3 length is 15 residues. The DNA for the CDR3 is TGTGCCAGCAGTCAAACAGGGGGCTCCTACAATGAGCAGTTCTTC. This codes for CASSQTGGSYNEQFF.

The V call is TRBV7-9, the J call TRBJ2-1, with D possibly matching TRBD2 (5 bases). The CDR3 extends over 12 amino acids. The V end was cut by 3 bases, the J end by 7 bases, with 7 bases between. CDR1 and CDR2 (germline): SEHNR, FQNEAQ (reference sequence). The CDR3 nucleotides are TGTGCCAGCAGCTTCACTAGAAATGAGCAGTTCTTC. It encodes CASSFTRNEQFF.

The gene calls are TRBV14 and TRBJ1-1, with D perhaps matching TRBD1 (5 bases). With 1 base removed from V and 6 bases from J, the gap between germline ends came to 9 bases. The germline CDR1 and CDR2 sequences are SGHDN and FVKESK. This CDR3 has 13 amino acids. The CDR3 region has the DNA TGTGCCAGCAGCCAAGGCCAAGGGGCTGAAGCTTTCTTT. This translates into CASSQGQGAEAFF. Full variable domain (outside the CDR3, taken from reference TRBV14 and TRBJ1-1): EAGVTQFPSHSVIEKGQTVTLRCDPISGHDNLYWYRRVMGKEIKFLLHFVKESKQDESGMPNNRFLAERTGGTYSTLKVQPAELEDSGVYFCASSQGQGAEAFFGQGTRLTVV.

The gene calls are TRBV7-2 and TRBJ2-1, with a possible D match to TRBD2 (5 bases). This CDR3 is built from 16 residues. Trimming took off 5 bases at V and 5 bases at J, with 19 bases between the two ends. Germline V gene lookup returns CDR1 SGHTA and CDR2 FQGNSA. The CDR3 reads CASSPPGGERNNEQFF. The CDR3 nucleotides read TGTGCCAGCAGCCCTCCCGGTGGGGAGAGGAACAATGAGCAGTTCTTC. Together with reference TRBV7-2 and TRBJ2-1, the CDR3 gives the full variable domain: GAGVSQSPSNKVTEKGKDVELRCDPISGHTALYWYRQSLGQGLEFLIYFQGNSAPDKSGLPSDRFSAERTGGSVSTLTIQRTQQEDSAVYLCASSPPGGERNNEQFFGPGTRLTVL.

This rearrangement joins TRBV10-3 to TRBJ1-2; D possibly corresponds to TRBD1 (6 bases). V was cut by 8 bases and J by 2 bases, with 9 bases left in between. Germline V gives CDR1 ENHRY, CDR2 SYGVKD. The CDR3 has 12 residues. CDR3 nucleotides: TGTGCCATCGGGGGGGGCAACTATGGCTACACCTTC. Translated: CAIGGGNYGYTF.

The CDR3 sequence: CASTPSPNRAGFLQPQHF. The DNA for the CDR3 is TGTGCCAGTACCCCGAGCCCGAACAGGGCCGGGTTCTTGCAGCCCCAGCATTTT. The chain has TRBV19 and TRBJ1-5; weak D call: TRBD1 (6 bases). Trimming removed 7 bases at V and 7 bases at J, with 29 bases between. Per the germline V gene, CDR1 is LNHDA and CDR2 is SQIVND (reference sequence). The CDR3 contains 18 residues.

The chain is built from TRBV6-1 and TRBJ1-5; TRBD1 might be the D (5 bases). V lost 2 bases and J lost 7, with 15 bases in between. Per germline, CDR1 MNHNS and CDR2 SASEGT. The CDR3 is 15 amino acids. The CDR3 reads CASSERGSISQPQHF. The CDR3 bases are TGTGCCAGCAGTGAAAGGGGTTCAATTAGCCAGCCCCAGCATTTT.